The T cell receptor (beta chain) described here comes from a study of preoperative IRX-2 immunotherapy in early breast cancer. The method was immunoSEQ multiplex PCR; TCRdb's version includes in-frame clones alone and lacks a portion of them. The repertoire includes roughly 25,000 clones, roughly 96% of them detected once, and under 20% sits in the top ten. Indicated treatment: preoperative locoregional IRX-2 cytokine immunotherapy. Germline V lookup: CDR1 SGDLS, CDR2 YYNGEE. The CDR3 has 12 amino acids. Trimming pared 3 bases from V and 5 bases from J, leaving 9 bases between. Sequences were derived from tumor tissue, sampled after IRX-2 immunotherapy. V gene TRBV9 combines with J gene TRBJ2-7; D may match TRBD1 or TRBD2 (5 bases each). The TCR comes from a human donor with breast cancer. The CDR3: CASSGGTDEQYF. The CDR3 nucleotides read TGTGCCAGCAGCGGGGGGACGGACGAGCAGTACTTC. Full variable domain (outside the CDR3, taken from reference TRBV9 and TRBJ2-7): DSGVTQTPKHLITATGQRVTLRCSPRSGDLSVYWYQQSLDQGLQFLIQYYNGEERAKGNILERFSAQQFPDLHSELNLSSLELGDSALYFCASSGGTDEQYFGPGTRLTVT.